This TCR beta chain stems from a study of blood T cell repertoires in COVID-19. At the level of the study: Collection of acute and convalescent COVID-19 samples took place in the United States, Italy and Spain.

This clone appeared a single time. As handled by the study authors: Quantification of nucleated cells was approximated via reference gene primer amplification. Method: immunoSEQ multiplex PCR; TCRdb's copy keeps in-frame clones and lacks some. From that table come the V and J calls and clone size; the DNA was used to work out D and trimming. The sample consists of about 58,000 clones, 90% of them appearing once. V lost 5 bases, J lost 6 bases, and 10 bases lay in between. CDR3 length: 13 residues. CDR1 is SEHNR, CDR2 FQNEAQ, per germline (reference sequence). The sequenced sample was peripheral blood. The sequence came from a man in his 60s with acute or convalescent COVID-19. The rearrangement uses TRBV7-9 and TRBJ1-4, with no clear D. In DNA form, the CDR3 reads TGTGCCAGCAGCCGAATCACGGATGAAAAACTGTTTTTT. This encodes CASSRITDEKLFF. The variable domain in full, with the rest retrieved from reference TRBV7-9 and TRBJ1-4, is DTGVSQNPRHKITKRGQNVTFRCDPISEHNRLYWYRQTLGQGPEFLTYFQNEAQLEKSRLLSDRFSAERPKGSFSTLEIQRTEQGDSAMYLCASSRITDEKLFFGSGTQLSVL.